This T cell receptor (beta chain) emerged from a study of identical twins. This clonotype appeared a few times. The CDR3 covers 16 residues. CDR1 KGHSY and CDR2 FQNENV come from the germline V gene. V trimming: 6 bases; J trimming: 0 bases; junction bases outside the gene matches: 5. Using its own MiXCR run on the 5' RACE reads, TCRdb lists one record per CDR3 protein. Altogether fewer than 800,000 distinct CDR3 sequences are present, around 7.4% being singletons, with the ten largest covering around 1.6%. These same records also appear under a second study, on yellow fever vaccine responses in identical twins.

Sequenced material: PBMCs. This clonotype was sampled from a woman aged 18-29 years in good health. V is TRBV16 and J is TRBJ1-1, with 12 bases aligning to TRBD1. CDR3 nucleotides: TGTGCCAGCAGAAGGGACAGGGGGCCAATGAACACTGAAGCTTTCTTT. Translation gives CASRRDRGPMNTEAFF.